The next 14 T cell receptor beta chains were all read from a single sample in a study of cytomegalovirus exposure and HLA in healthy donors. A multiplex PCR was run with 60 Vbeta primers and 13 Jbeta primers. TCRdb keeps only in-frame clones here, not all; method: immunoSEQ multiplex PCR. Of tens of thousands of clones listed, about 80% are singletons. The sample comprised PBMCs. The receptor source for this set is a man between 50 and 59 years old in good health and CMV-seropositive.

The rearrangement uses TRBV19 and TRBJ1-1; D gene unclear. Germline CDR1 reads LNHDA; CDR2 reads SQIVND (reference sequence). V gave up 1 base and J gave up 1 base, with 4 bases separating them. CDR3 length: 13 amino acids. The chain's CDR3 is CASSIAKNTEAFF. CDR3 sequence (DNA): TGTGCCAGTAGTATAGCAAAGAACACTGAAGCTTTCTTT.

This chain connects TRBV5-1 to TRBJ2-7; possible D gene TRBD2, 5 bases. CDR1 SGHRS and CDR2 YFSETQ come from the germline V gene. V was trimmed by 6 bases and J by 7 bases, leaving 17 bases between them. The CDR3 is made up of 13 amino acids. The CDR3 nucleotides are TGCGCCAGCACGCTTAACTCACGGGAAGAGCAGTACTTC. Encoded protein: CASTLNSREEQYF.

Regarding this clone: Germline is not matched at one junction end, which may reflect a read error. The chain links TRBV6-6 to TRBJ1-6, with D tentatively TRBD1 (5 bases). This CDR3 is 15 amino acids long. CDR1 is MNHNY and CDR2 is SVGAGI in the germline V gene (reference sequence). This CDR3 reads CASRLSRDYNSPLLF. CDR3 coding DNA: TGTGCCAGCAGACTTAGCAGGGATTATAATTCTCCCCTCCTCTTT.

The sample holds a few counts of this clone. As DNA, the CDR3 is TGTGCCAGCAGCTTGGGGGGGGTAGGCTACGAGCAGTACTTC. Translation gives CASSLGGVGYEQYF. The chain uses TRBV5-4 and TRBJ2-7; weak D call: TRBD2 (6 bases). The CDR3 has 14 residues. Germline CDR1 and CDR2: SGHNT and YYREEE (reference sequence). Trimming took 0 bases from V and 3 from J, leaving 10 bases between them.

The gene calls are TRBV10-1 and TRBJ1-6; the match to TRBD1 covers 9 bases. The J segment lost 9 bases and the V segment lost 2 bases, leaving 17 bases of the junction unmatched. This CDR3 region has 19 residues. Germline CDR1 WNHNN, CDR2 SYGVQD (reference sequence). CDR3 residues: CASSERHRGRKSATSPLHF. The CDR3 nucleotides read TGCGCCAGCAGTGAGCGACACAGGGGGCGCAAATCGGCCACTTCACCCCTCCACTTT.

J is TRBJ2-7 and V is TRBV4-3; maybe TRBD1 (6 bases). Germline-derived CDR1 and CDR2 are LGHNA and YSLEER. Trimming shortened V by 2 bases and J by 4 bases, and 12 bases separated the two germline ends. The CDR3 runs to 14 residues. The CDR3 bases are TGCGCCAGCAGCCAACCAGGGGTCGGGTACGAGCAGTACTTC. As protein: CASSQPGVGYEQYF.

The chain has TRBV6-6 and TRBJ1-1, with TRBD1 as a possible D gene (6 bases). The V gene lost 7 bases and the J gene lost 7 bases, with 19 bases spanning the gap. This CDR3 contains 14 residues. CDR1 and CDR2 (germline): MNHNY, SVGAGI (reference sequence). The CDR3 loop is CASIRQASSNEAFF. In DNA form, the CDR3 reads TGTGCCAGCATTCGACAGGCTTCATCTAATGAAGCTTTCTTT.

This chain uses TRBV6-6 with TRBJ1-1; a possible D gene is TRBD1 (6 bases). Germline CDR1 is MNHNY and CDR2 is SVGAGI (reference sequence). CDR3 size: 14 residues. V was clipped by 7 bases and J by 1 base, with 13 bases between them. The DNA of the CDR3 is TGTGCCAGCATCGTACAGGGAAGGAACACTGAAGCTTTCTTT. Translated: CASIVQGRNTEAFF.

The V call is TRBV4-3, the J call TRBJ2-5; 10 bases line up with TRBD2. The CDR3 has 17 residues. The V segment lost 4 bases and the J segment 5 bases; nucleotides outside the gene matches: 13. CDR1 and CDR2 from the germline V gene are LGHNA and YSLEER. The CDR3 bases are TGCGCCAGCAGCCCAAGTGTGAGCGGGGGGGTCCGGGAGACCCAGTACTTC. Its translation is CASSPSVSGGVRETQYF.

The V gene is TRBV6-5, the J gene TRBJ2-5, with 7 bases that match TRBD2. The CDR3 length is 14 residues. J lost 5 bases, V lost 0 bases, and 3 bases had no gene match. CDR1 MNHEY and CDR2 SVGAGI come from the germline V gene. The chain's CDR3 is CASSYSGLEETQYF. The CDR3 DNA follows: TGTGCCAGCAGTTACTCCGGACTAGAGGAGACCCAGTACTTC.

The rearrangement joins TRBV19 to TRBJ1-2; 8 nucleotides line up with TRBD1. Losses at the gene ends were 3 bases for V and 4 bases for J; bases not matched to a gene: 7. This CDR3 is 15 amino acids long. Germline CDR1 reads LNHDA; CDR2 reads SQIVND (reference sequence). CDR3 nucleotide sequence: TGTGCCAGTAGTATGATCGGACAGGGAGCCTATGGCTACACCTTC. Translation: CASSMIGQGAYGYTF.

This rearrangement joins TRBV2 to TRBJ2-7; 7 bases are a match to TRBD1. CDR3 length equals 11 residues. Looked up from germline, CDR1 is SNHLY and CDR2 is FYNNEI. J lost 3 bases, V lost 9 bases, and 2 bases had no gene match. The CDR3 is CASGQVYEQYF. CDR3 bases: TGTGCCAGTGGACAGGTCTACGAGCAGTACTTC.

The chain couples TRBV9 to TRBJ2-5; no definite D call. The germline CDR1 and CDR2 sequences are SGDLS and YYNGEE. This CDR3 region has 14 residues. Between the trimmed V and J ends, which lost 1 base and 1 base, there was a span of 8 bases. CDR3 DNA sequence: TGTGCCAGCAGCGTACTGGGCAGCCAAGAGACCCAGTACTTC. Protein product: CASSVLGSQETQYF.

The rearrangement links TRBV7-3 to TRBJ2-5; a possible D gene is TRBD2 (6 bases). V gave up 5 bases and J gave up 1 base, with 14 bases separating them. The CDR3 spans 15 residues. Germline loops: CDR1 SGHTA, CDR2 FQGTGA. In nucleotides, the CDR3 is TGTGCCAGCAGCCCAGGCGGCGGGGCCCAAGAGACCCAGTACTTC. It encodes CASSPGGGAQETQYF.